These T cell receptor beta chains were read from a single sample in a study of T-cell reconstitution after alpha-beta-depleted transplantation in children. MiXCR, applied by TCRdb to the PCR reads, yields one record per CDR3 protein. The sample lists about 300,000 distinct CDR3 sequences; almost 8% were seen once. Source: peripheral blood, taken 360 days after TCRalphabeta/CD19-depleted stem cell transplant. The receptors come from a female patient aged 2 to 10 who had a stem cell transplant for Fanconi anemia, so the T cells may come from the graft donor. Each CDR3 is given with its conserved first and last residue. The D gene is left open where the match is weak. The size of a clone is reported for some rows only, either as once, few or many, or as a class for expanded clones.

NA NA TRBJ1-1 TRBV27 CATSDGLMNTEAFF TGTGCCACCTCGGACGGCCTCATGAACACTGAAGCTTTCTTT
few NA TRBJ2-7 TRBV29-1 CSAGQIYEQYF TGCAGCGCCGGACAGATCTACGAGCAGTACTTC
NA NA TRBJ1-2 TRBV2 CASSEDSRYGYTF TGTGCCAGCAGTGAGGACAGCCGCTATGGCTACACCTTC
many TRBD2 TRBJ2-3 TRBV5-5 CASSEKGLAKSDTQYF TGTGCCAGCAGCGAAAAGGGACTAGCGAAATCAGATACGCAGTATTTT
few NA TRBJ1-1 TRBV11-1 CASSSTRKGNTEAFF TGTGCCAGCAGCTCGACACGAAAGGGGAATACTGAAGCTTTCTTT
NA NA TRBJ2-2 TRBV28 CAMGHGQLTGELFF TGTGCCATGGGCCACGGACAGCTCACCGGGGAGCTGTTTTTT
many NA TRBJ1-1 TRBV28 CASISAVNTEAFF TGTGCCAGCATCTCGGCGGTGAACACTGAAGCTTTCTTT
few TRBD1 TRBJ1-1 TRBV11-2 CASSSEGTGNTEAFF TGTGCCAGCAGCTCAGAGGGGACAGGGAATACTGAAGCTTTCTTT
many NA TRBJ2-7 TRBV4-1 CASSQAAGFSSYEQYF TGCGCCAGCAGCCAAGCGGCGGGTTTTAGCTCCTACGAGCAGTACTTC
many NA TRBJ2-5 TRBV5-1 CASSLAEVTQKTQYF TGCGCCAGCAGCTTGGCAGAAGTAACCCAGAAGACCCAGTACTTC
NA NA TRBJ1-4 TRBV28 CASSLRRLGGKLFF TGTGCCAGCAGTTTAAGACGGCTTGGGGGAAAACTGTTTTTT
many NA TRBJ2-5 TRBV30 CAGGRETQYF TGTGCCGGGGGAAGGGAGACCCAGTACTTC
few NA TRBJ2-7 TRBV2 CARSQGPGASYEQYF TGTGCCAGGTCACAAGGCCCGGGAGCCTCCTACGAGCAGTACTTC
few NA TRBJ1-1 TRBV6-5 CASRLQAGTNTEAFF TGTGCCAGCAGACTCCAAGCGGGAACTAACACTGAAGCTTTCTTT
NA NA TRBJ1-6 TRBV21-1 CASSKAQGQDSPLHF TGTGCCAGCAGCAAAGCCCAGGGGCAAGATTCACCCCTCCACTTT
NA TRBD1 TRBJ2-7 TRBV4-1 CASSQDLPGQVSDEQYF TGCGCCAGCAGCCAAGATCTCCCTGGACAGGTATCGGACGAGCAGTACTTC
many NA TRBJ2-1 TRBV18 CASSEAQGNEQFF TGTGCCAGCTCTGAGGCCCAGGGGAATGAGCAGTTCTTC
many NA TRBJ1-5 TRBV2 CASTGQLNQPQHF TGTGCCAGCACCGGACAGCTAAATCAGCCCCAGCATTTT
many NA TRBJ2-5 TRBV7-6 CASSLGTTPETQYF TGTGCCAGCAGCTTAGGGACTACCCCAGAGACCCAGTACTTC
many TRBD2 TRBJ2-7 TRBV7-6 CASSPFSLAGGSYEQYF TGTGCCAGCAGCCCATTTTCCCTAGCGGGGGGATCCTACGAGCAGTACTTC
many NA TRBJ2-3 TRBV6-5 CASSYADTQYF TGTGCCAGCAGTTACGCAGATACGCAGTATTTT
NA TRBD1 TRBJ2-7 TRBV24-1 CATSPGTAYEQYF TGTGCCACCAGTCCTGGGACAGCCTACGAGCAGTACTTC
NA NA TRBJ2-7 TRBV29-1 CSVSSGEQYF TGCAGCGTTTCTTCGGGCGAGCAGTACTTC
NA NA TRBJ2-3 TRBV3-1 CASSISVTDTQYF TGTGCCAGCAGCATCTCAGTCACAGATACGCAGTATTTT
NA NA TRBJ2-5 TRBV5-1 CASSLEAGFKETQYF TGCGCCAGCAGCTTGGAGGCAGGGTTTAAAGAGACCCAGTACTTC
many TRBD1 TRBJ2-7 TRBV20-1 CSAQGQGTDEQYF TGCAGTGCCCAGGGACAGGGAACCGACGAGCAGTACTTC
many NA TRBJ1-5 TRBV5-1 CASSLGGNPDQPQHF TGCGCCAGCAGCTTGGGTGGGAACCCTGATCAGCCCCAGCATTTT
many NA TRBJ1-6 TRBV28 CASSTDSYGSPLHF TGTGCCAGCAGTACCGACAGTTACGGTTCACCCCTCCACTTT
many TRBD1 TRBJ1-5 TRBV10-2 CASSPAGTGNQPQHF TGCGCCAGCAGTCCAGCTGGGACAGGTAATCAGCCCCAGCATTTT
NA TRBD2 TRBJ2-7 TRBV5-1 CASSHSGLGDEQYF TGCGCCAGCAGCCATAGCGGGTTAGGCGACGAGCAGTACTTC
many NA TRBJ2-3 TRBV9 CASSVARWGSTDTQYF TGTGCCAGCAGCGTCGCCAGGTGGGGGAGCACAGATACGCAGTATTTT
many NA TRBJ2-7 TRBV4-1 CASSQVIAVQSYEQYF TGCGCCAGCAGCCAAGTTATAGCGGTCCAATCCTACGAGCAGTACTTC
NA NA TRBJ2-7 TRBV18 CASSPTQGYEQYF TGTGCCAGCTCACCAACCCAGGGTTACGAGCAGTACTTC
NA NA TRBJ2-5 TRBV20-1 CSARALLGDQRATQYF TGCAGTGCTAGGGCCTTACTGGGGGACCAGCGGGCGACCCAGTACTTC
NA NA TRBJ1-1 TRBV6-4 CASSDRTNTEAFF TGTGCCAGCAGTGACAGAACGAACACTGAAGCTTTCTTT
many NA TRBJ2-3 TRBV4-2 CASSQDLRGVPSDTQYF TGTGCCAGCAGCCAAGATCTAAGGGGGGTCCCATCGGATACGCAATATTTT
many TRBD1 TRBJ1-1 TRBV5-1 CASSPLQTGGYTEAFF TGCGCCAGCAGCCCCCTCCAGACAGGGGGTTACACTGAAGCTTTCTTT
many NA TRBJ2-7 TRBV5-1 CASSWRDSAYEQYF TGCGCCAGCAGCTGGAGGGACAGCGCCTACGAGCAGTACTTC
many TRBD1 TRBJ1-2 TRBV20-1 CSADRDRLNYGYTF TGCAGTGCGGACCGGGACAGGCTTAACTATGGCTACACCTTC
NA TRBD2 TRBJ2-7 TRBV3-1 CASSQDALAGVEYF TGTGCCAGCAGCCAAGATGCGCTAGCGGGGGTTGAGTACTTC
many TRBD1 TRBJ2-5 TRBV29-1 CSVEDRGWDETQYF TGCAGCGTTGAGGACAGGGGATGGGATGAGACCCAGTACTTC
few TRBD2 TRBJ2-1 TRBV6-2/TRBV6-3 CASSHSAGGRRGEQFF TGTGCCAGCAGTCATTCAGCGGGGGGGCGCCGCGGTGAGCAGTTCTTC
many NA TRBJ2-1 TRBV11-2 CASSLQLPNEQFF TGTGCCAGCAGCCTACAACTGCCTAATGAGCAGTTCTTC
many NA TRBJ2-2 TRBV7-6 CASSSIYKTDRELFF TGTGCCAGCAGCTCGATATACAAGACAGATAGGGAGCTGTTTTTT
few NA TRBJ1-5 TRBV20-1 CSARFSPGAGNQPQHF TGCAGTGCTAGGTTCTCCCCCGGGGCGGGCAATCAGCCCCAGCATTTT
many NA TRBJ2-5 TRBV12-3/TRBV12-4 CASSLGAVGGETQYF TGTGCCAGCAGTTTAGGAGCTGTGGGCGGGGAGACCCAGTACTTC
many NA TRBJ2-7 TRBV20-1 CSARVDGYEQYF TGCAGTGCTAGAGTGGACGGGTACGAGCAGTACTTC
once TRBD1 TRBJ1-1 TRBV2 CASTITTGGDTEAFF TGTGCCAGCACCATTACGACAGGGGGGGACACTGAAGCTTTCTTT
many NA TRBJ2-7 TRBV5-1 CASSLRDGRTYEQYF TGCGCCAGCAGCTTGAGGGACGGACGAACCTACGAGCAGTACTTC
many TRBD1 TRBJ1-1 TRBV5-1 CASSLNWGQGSEAFF TGCGCCAGCAGCTTAAATTGGGGACAGGGCTCTGAAGCTTTCTTT